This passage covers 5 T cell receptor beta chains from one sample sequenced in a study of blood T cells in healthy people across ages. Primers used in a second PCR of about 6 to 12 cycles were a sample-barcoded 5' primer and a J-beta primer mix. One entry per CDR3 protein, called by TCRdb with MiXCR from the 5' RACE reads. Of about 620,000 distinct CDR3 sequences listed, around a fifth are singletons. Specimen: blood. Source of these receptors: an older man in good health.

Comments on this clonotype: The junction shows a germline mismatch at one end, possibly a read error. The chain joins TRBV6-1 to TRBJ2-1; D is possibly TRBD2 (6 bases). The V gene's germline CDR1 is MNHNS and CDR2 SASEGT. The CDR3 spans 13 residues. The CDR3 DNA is TGTGTCAGCAGTGACTTGGGAGGCAATGAGCAGTTCTTC. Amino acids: CVSSDLGGNEQFF.

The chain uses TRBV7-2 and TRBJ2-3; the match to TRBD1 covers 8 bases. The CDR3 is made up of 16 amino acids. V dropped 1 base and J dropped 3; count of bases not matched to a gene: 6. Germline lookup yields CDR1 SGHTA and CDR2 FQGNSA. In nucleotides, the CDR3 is TGTGCCAGCAGCTTAGAAGGACAGGGTTGGACAGATACGCAGTATTTT. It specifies CASSLEGQGWTDTQYF.

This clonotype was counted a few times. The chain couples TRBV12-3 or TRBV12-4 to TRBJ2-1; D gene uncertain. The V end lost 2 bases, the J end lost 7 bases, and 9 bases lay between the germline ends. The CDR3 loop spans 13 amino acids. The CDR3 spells CASSLSLANEQFF. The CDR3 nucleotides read TGTGCCAGCAGTTTATCGCTGGCTAATGAGCAGTTCTTC.

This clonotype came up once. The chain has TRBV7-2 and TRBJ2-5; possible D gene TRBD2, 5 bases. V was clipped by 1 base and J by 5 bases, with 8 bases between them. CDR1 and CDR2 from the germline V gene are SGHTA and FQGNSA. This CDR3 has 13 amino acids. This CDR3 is CASSLVEDETQYF. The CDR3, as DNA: TGTGCCAGCAGCTTAGTGGAGGACGAGACCCAGTACTTC.

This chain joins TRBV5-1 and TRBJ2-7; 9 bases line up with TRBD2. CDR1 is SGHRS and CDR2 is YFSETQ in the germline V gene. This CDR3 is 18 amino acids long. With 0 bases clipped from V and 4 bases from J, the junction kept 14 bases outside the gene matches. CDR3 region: CASSLEEVSGSNRYEQYF. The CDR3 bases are TGCGCCAGCAGCTTGGAGGAGGTTAGCGGGAGTAATCGGTACGAGCAGTACTTC.